Described below is a single TCR beta chain sequence and its context. Its antigen is as yet unknown. Trimming took off 6 bases at V and 5 bases at J, with 7 bases between the two ends. CDR3 length: 12 residues. CDR1 SEHNR and CDR2 FQNEAQ come from the germline V gene (reference sequence). The data belong to a study of molecular identifiers for immune sequencing clone quantification. Study details: In the replicates, RNA derived from around 20,000 or 100,000 naive CD8 cells was divided into five parts, and four were sequenced. Findings and caveats of the study: Detecting spiked Jurkat TCR RNA from one cell among roughly 1 million naive cells was reportedly possible.

TCRdb reanalysed the PCR reads using MiXCR and keeps one entry per CDR3 protein. The table has over 55,000 distinct CDR3 sequences, around 17% seen once; the top ten hold under 1.5%. Sorting was used to obtain naive CD8 T cells (CD8+CD4-CCR7+CD45RA+). This clonotype was sampled from a human donor in good health. Some libraries in this study had Jurkat cell RNA spiked in. Specimen: naive CD8+ T cells from blood, with Jurkat cell RNA spiked in. Subset meaning: FACS-sorted CD8+CD4-CCR7+CD45RA+ naive T cells. The genes are TRBV7-9 and TRBJ2-2; tentative D call: TRBD2 (5 bases). The CDR3 is CASRRGTGELFF. DNA of the CDR3: TGTGCCAGCAGACGGGGAACCGGGGAGCTGTTTTTT.